A single sample is the source of the 24 T cell receptor beta chains below, sequenced in a study of cytomegalovirus exposure and HLA in healthy donors. Primers included in the PCR were 60 Vbeta and 13 Jbeta primers. Generated by immunoSEQ multiplex PCR, the TCRdb table keeps only in-frame clones and is missing some. The sample contains about 230,000 clones, approximately 90% of which appear only once. Material for sequencing was PBMCs. Receptor source: a woman between 18 and 29 years old in good health and CMV-seronegative.

The rearrangement joins TRBV5-4 to TRBJ2-7; 9 bases match TRBD1. Germline CDR1 SGHNT, CDR2 YYREEE (reference sequence). V lost 4 bases, J lost 3 bases, and 5 bases stayed unmatched. The CDR3 runs 14 residues. The CDR3 DNA is TGTGCCAGCAGCGGAAGACAGGGGGACTACGAGCAGTACTTC. This gives the protein CASSGRQGDYEQYF.

This chain joins TRBV4-1 and TRBJ2-1, with 9 bases matching TRBD2. Per germline, CDR1 MGHRA and CDR2 YSYEKL. The CDR3 spans 16 residues. The V segment lost 1 base and the J segment 2 bases; nucleotides outside the gene matches: 3. The CDR3 DNA reads as TGCGCCAGCAGCCAAGCCGGGACTAGCCCCTACAATGAGCAGTTCTTC. Its protein product is CASSQAGTSPYNEQFF.

The gene calls are TRBV27 and TRBJ2-1; 14 bases map to TRBD2. V shed 7 bases, J shed 10 bases, and the junction held 9 bases outside the gene matches. CDR3 size: 15 residues. Germline assignment: CDR1 MNHEY and CDR2 SMNVEV (reference sequence). DNA of the CDR3: TGTGCCAGCACTCCTGGGACTAGCGGGAGAAACGAGCAGTTCTTC. As protein: CASTPGTSGRNEQFF.

The V call is TRBV7-2, the J call TRBJ2-7; 10 bases agree with TRBD1. Germline values: CDR1 SGHTA, CDR2 FQGNSA. The length of the CDR3 is 14 residues. With V trimmed by 5 bases and J by 3 bases, 4 bases remained unmatched. CDR3 DNA: TGTGCCAGCAGCCCGACAGGGGGCGTCTACGAGCAGTACTTC. This encodes CASSPTGGVYEQYF.

The rearrangement joins TRBV27 to TRBJ1-1; TRBD1 is a possible D gene (6 bases). The CDR3 covers 14 residues. Between the trimmed V and J ends, which lost 4 bases and 1 base, there was a span of 10 bases. Germline CDR1 and CDR2: MNHEY and SMNVEV (reference sequence). CDR3 sequence: CASSWSRGNTEAFF. The CDR3 DNA follows: TGTGCCAGCAGTTGGTCCAGGGGGAACACTGAAGCTTTCTTT.

The chain couples TRBV19 to TRBJ2-1, with D possibly TRBD2 on 5 matching bases. V lost 1 base to trimming and J lost 3 bases, with 13 bases between them. CDR3 length equals 16 residues. Germline V gene sequence: CDR1 LNHDA, CDR2 SQIVND (reference sequence). The CDR3 coding sequence is TGTGCCAGTAGTATAGTGGGCGGGTGGATCTACAATGAGCAGTTCTTC. Protein: CASSIVGGWIYNEQFF.

The chain joins TRBV7-9 to TRBJ2-1, with 11 positions matching TRBD2. The J segment lost 1 base and the V segment lost 6 bases, leaving 11 bases of the junction unmatched. Germline CDR1 reads SEHNR; CDR2 reads FQNEAQ (reference sequence). The CDR3 is made up of 18 amino acids. The CDR3 loop is CASRGNIAGGQSYNEQFF. DNA for the CDR3: TGTGCCAGCAGGGGTAACATAGCGGGGGGGCAATCCTACAATGAGCAGTTCTTC.

This chain uses TRBV5-1 with TRBJ1-3; 8 positions agree with TRBD1. From germline, CDR1 is SGHRS and CDR2 YFSETQ. This CDR3 comprises 16 residues. V lost 0 bases to trimming and J lost 0 bases; unmatched junction nucleotides: 2. The CDR3 loop is CASSLGQGNSGNTIYF. In nucleotides, the CDR3 is TGCGCCAGCAGCTTGGGACAGGGGAACTCTGGAAACACCATATATTTT. The full variable domain, completed using reference TRBV5-1 and TRBJ1-3, is KAGVTQTPRYLIKTRGQQVTLSCSPISGHRSVSWYQQTPGQGLQFLFEYFSETQRNKGNFPGRFSGRQFSNSRSEMNVSTLELGDSALYLCASSLGQGNSGNTIYFGEGSWLTVV.

In its sample, this clone was seen a few times. The chain couples TRBV5-4 to TRBJ2-7; 7 bases line up with TRBD1. V lost 3 bases to trimming and J lost 4 bases; unmatched junction nucleotides: 13. The CDR3 has 16 residues. Germline lookup yields CDR1 SGHNT and CDR2 YYREEE (reference sequence). CDR3 protein: CASSSTGSDRWYEQYF. CDR3 bases: TGTGCCAGCAGCTCAACTGGGTCGGACAGGTGGTACGAGCAGTACTTC.

CDR3 nucleotide sequence: TGTGCCAGCGAATTAGGGGTGAGCTCCTACAATGAGCAGTTCTTC. Translation: CASELGVSSYNEQFF. The V and J genes are TRBV11-3 and TRBJ2-1, with TRBD1 as a possible D gene (5 bases). V gave up 8 bases and J gave up 0 bases, with 14 bases separating them. The CDR3 sequence is 15 residues long. CDR1 is SGHNT and CDR2 is YENEEA in the germline V gene.

The chain links TRBV6-5 to TRBJ1-4; D unclear. Germline-derived CDR1 and CDR2 are MNHEY and SVGAGI. Trimming cost V 0 bases and J 5 bases, with 10 bases left between them. The CDR3 is made up of 15 amino acids. Here the CDR3 DNA reads TGTGCCAGCAGTTACTCGAGAATCAAGAATGAAAAACTGTTTTTT. It yields the protein CASSYSRIKNEKLFF.

As concerns this clone: The same CDR3 arises from other DNA sequences in this sample as well. The chain has TRBV7-2 and TRBJ1-3, with 7 bases that match TRBD1. This CDR3 has 15 residues. Germline CDR1 is SGHTA and CDR2 is FQGNSA. The J segment lost 4 bases and the V segment lost 5 bases, leaving 8 bases of the junction unmatched. Here the CDR3 reads CASSLGGQVGNTIYF. As DNA, the CDR3 is TGTGCCAGCAGCCTAGGGGGCCAGGTGGGAAACACCATATATTTT.

This sequence joins TRBV19 and TRBJ1-6, with D maybe TRBD1 (6 bases). The CDR3 has 15 residues. The germline V and J ends were trimmed by 3 bases and 7 bases, with 13 bases remaining between them. The germline CDR1 and CDR2 sequences are LNHDA and SQIVND (reference sequence). The CDR3 is CASSMYRERNSPLHF. For the CDR3, the DNA is TGTGCCAGTAGTATGTACAGGGAAAGAAATTCACCCCTCCACTTT.

This clone has a handful of counts. This rearrangement joins TRBV11-2 to TRBJ2-1; the D gene is possibly TRBD1 (6 bases). The CDR3 has 17 residues. Germline V lookup: CDR1 SGHAT, CDR2 FQNNGV. Trimming cost V 1 base and J 2 bases, with 15 bases left between them. Here the CDR3 DNA reads TGTGCCAGCAGCTTAGTCAGGGGCCTGCGAACCTACAATGAGCAGTTCTTC. Residues: CASSLVRGLRTYNEQFF.

V and J are TRBV6-6 and TRBJ1-1, with 7 bases lining up with TRBD1. The V and J ends lost 2 bases and 3 bases, in that order; junction bases with no gene match: 0. CDR1 and CDR2 (germline): MNHNY, SVGAGI (reference sequence). CDR3 length: 13 amino acids. The CDR3 sequence is CASSYQGDTEAFF. Written as DNA, the CDR3 is TGTGCCAGCAGTTACCAGGGGGACACTGAAGCTTTCTTT.

The J gene is TRBJ2-7, the V gene TRBV6-5, with 10 positions matching TRBD2. Germline CDR1 and CDR2: MNHEY and SVGAGI. Trimming took 6 bases from V and 0 from J; bases not matched to a gene: 2. The CDR3 covers 14 residues. CDR3 protein: CASRRTSGSYEQYF. DNA for the CDR3: TGTGCCAGCAGACGGACTAGCGGCTCCTACGAGCAGTACTTC.

The chain couples TRBV7-9 to TRBJ2-7, with D hard to call. Trimming stripped 3 bases from V and 2 bases from J, with 11 bases between. Germline CDR1 reads SEHNR; CDR2 reads FQNEAQ (reference sequence). The length of the CDR3 is 14 residues. CDR3 in DNA: TGTGCCAGCAGCTTGATTGGGCCAACCTACGAGCAGTACTTC. This gives the protein CASSLIGPTYEQYF.

The V gene is TRBV19, the J gene TRBJ1-2; a possible D gene is TRBD1 (5 bases). This CDR3 has 15 amino acids. Trimming took 3 bases from V and 5 from J, leaving 16 bases between them. Germline V gene lookup returns CDR1 LNHDA and CDR2 SQIVND (reference sequence). The CDR3 reads CASSMGQGGFYGYTF. The CDR3 nucleotides are TGTGCCAGTAGTATGGGCCAGGGAGGGTTTTATGGCTACACCTTC.

V gene TRBV19 combines with J gene TRBJ1-4; a weak D match, TRBD1 (5 bases). This CDR3 contains 17 residues. Trimming removed 3 bases at V and 0 bases at J, with 14 bases between. The V gene's germline CDR1 is LNHDA and CDR2 SQIVND (reference sequence). The DNA for the CDR3 is TGTGCCAGTAGTATGAGAACAGGTGGAGCAACTAATGAAAAACTGTTTTTT. Translated, it gives CASSMRTGGATNEKLFF.

V is TRBV7-9 and J is TRBJ2-7; D gene uncertain. The CDR3 consists of 13 residues. Deletions cut 5 bases from V and 1 base from J, with 9 bases between. The V gene's germline CDR1 is SEHNR and CDR2 FQNEAQ (reference sequence). This chain's CDR3 is CASSNRRSYEQYF. The DNA for the CDR3 is TGTGCCAGCAGCAATCGTCGGTCCTACGAGCAGTACTTC.

This sequence joins TRBV28 and TRBJ1-1, with D possibly matching TRBD1 (6 bases). The CDR3 spans 15 residues. The germline V gene encodes CDR1 MDHEN and CDR2 SYDVKM. Trimming took 0 bases from V and 3 from J, leaving 11 bases between them. In DNA form, the CDR3 reads TGTGCCAGCAGTTTATGGCGGGGGCAGGACACTGAAGCTTTCTTT. Its protein product is CASSLWRGQDTEAFF.

The chain has TRBV6-5 and TRBJ1-5; TRBD1 might be the D (5 bases). From germline, CDR1 is MNHEY and CDR2 SVGAGI. There are 12 residues in the CDR3. V lost 4 bases and J 6 bases, leaving 7 bases between the germline ends. In nucleotides, the CDR3 is TGTGCCAGCAGTTCCGGGGGTCAGCCCCAGCATTTT. Amino acid sequence: CASSSGGQPQHF.

This clone was counted once. The chain joins TRBV7-8 to TRBJ1-1, with a weak D call TRBD1 (6 bases). The CDR3 loop spans 17 amino acids. V was shortened by 1 base and J by 5 bases, with 20 bases between the two germline ends. The germline gives CDR1 SGHVS, CDR2 FQNEAQ. CDR3 in DNA: TGTGCCAGCAGCTTAGTGTATACGGGGGGCAGGGGTACTGAAGCTTTCTTT. Translation gives CASSLVYTGGRGTEAFF.

The chain is built from TRBV7-2 and TRBJ2-1; weak D call: TRBD1 (5 bases). In germline, CDR1 is SGHTA, CDR2 FQGNSA. The CDR3 runs 13 residues. Trimming shortened V by 7 bases and J by 12 bases, and 19 bases separated the two germline ends. For the CDR3, the DNA is TGTGCCAGCACCCAGGGCAGTCTTGTTGCGCAGTTCTTC. Translating it yields CASTQGSLVAQFF.